Presented here are 23 T cell receptor beta chains from one specimen sequenced in a study of T cell repertoires in cytomegalovirus infection. TCRdb processed the reads anew with MiXCR; each CDR3 protein has one entry. The table has over 100,000 distinct CDR3 sequences, around a tenth seen once. What these receptors recognize is not known. Sequencing used PBMCs, sequenced either directly or after in vitro stimulation (not recorded which). These receptors all come from a human donor in good health (CMV status not recorded). Some clones in this sample may be carry-over from other donors' samples.

The sample holds a few counts of this clonotype. The chain has TRBV19 and TRBJ1-2, with D tentatively TRBD1 (6 bases). CDR3 size: 13 residues. V lost 3 bases to trimming and J lost 2 bases, with 7 bases between them. CDR1 and CDR2 (germline): LNHDA, SQIVND (reference sequence). Here the CDR3 reads CASSIQGNYGYTF. As DNA, the CDR3 is TGTGCCAGTAGTATCCAGGGGAACTATGGCTACACCTTC.

Ten or more counts support this clonotype. The chain couples TRBV6-2 or TRBV6-3 to TRBJ1-1; the match to TRBD1 covers 8 bases. Germline V gene data show CDR1 as MNHEY and CDR2 as SVGEGT. The CDR3 length is 15 residues. The V gene end was trimmed by 6 bases and the J gene end by 3 bases; junction bases not matched to a gene: 9. DNA for the CDR3: TGTGCCAGCAGAGGGACAGGTATAATATACACTGAAGCTTTCTTT. It translates to CASRGTGIIYTEAFF.

This clonotype has only a few counts. Possible read error: a much larger clone is one base away. The V call is TRBV7-9, the J call TRBJ1-2; D is possibly TRBD1 (5 bases). Trimming pared 3 bases from V and 4 bases from J, leaving 6 bases between. CDR1 is SEHNR and CDR2 is FQNEAQ in the germline V gene (reference sequence). This CDR3 comprises 12 residues. Here the CDR3 reads CASSFDSYGYTF. The DNA of the CDR3 is TGTGCCAGCAGCTTTGACAGCTATGGCTACACCTTC.

The chain recombines TRBV5-8 with TRBJ2-1; 7 bases agree with TRBD2. This CDR3 comprises 15 residues. The germline gives CDR1 SGHTS, CDR2 YDEGEE. Trimming took 3 bases from V and 10 from J; bases not matched to a gene: 13. CDR3 sequence reads: CASSSRRGRRGEQFF. DNA for the CDR3: TGTGCCAGCAGCTCTAGGCGGGGGAGGAGAGGGGAGCAGTTCTTC.

The chain joins TRBV24-1 to TRBJ2-1, with 10 bases matching TRBD1. With 2 bases clipped from V and 3 bases from J, the junction kept 0 bases outside the gene matches. Germline CDR1 and CDR2: KGHDR and SFDVKD. The CDR3 loop spans 15 amino acids. CDR3 DNA sequence: TGTGCCACCAGTGATTGGACAGGGGGCTACAATGAGCAGTTCTTC. This codes for CATSDWTGGYNEQFF.

This clonotype was counted only a few times. The V gene is TRBV7-9, the J gene TRBJ1-4; TRBD1 matches at 7 bases. The CDR3 sequence is 16 residues long. The germline V gene encodes CDR1 SEHNR and CDR2 FQNEAQ (reference sequence). V was clipped by 5 bases and J by 4 bases; unmatched bases: 10. The CDR3 sequence is CASSPGQPSFNEKLFF. The CDR3, as DNA: TGTGCCAGCAGCCCGGGACAGCCATCCTTTAATGAAAAACTGTTTTTT.

This clonotype counts as medium-sized. V gene TRBV7-2 combines with J gene TRBJ1-1; maybe TRBD1 (6 bases). Trimming cost V 1 base and J 11 bases, with 17 bases left between them. The V gene's germline CDR1 is SGHTA and CDR2 FQGNSA. The CDR3 runs 14 residues. CDR3 DNA sequence: TGTGCCAGCAGCTTAGACCCAGCCAAGGGGGGGGCTTTCTTT. This sequence encodes CASSLDPAKGGAFF.

This clonotype has at least ten counts. The genes are TRBV28 and TRBJ1-6; no clear D gene. CDR3 length: 15 amino acids. From germline, CDR1 is MDHEN and CDR2 SYDVKM. The V and J ends lost 2 bases and 4 bases respectively, with 9 bases between them. CDR3 nucleotide sequence: TGTGCCAGCAGTTTAGAAGGGATTTATAATTCACCCCTCCACTTT. Encoded protein: CASSLEGIYNSPLHF.

A few counts support this clonotype. This chain connects TRBV29-1 to TRBJ1-3; D is unresolved. CDR1 is SQVTM and CDR2 is ANQGSEA in the germline V gene. The CDR3 loop spans 13 amino acids. The V gene lost 7 bases and the J gene lost 0 bases, with 10 bases spanning the gap. Here the CDR3 DNA reads TGCAGCGCCTCCCCAGCCTCTGGAAACACCATATATTTT. Residues: CSASPASGNTIYF.

Only a few counts were recorded for this clonotype. This chain connects TRBV27 to TRBJ2-1; 7 bases are a match to TRBD2. Germline CDR1 MNHEY, CDR2 SMNVEV (reference sequence). The CDR3 runs 17 residues. After removal of 8 bases from V and 1 base from J, the junction contained 14 bases not matched to a gene. The CDR3 region has the DNA TGTGCCAGCCGACGGGAGTTGGGGGAGGGGTCCTACAATGAGCAGTTCTTC. Protein sequence: CASRRELGEGSYNEQFF.

Note on this clonotype: It may be a read error: a sequence one base away is much more abundant. The V and J genes are TRBV7-6 and TRBJ2-7; TRBD2 might be the D (5 bases). This CDR3 contains 14 residues. Germline CDR1 reads SGHVS; CDR2 reads FNYEAQ. Trimming removed 5 bases at V and 3 bases at J, with 14 bases between. The CDR3 nucleotides are TGTGCCAGCAGCCTTAGAGGGAGAATCTACGAGCAGTACTTC. Translation: CASSLRGRIYEQYF.

This clonotype has just a few counts. This sequence joins TRBV4-1 and TRBJ2-1; D may be TRBD2 (6 bases). This CDR3 comprises 19 residues. V lost 3 bases and J 2 bases, leaving 23 bases between the germline ends. Germline assignment: CDR1 MGHRA and CDR2 YSYEKL. CDR3 DNA: TGCGCCAGCAGCCACCATAGTAGCGGACCCCGTGGGGCCTACAATGAGCAGTTCTTC. This translates into CASSHHSSGPRGAYNEQFF.

Many counts were recorded for this clonotype. The chain carries TRBV10-3 and TRBJ2-3, with D perhaps TRBD1 or TRBD2 (5 bases each). The germline V gene encodes CDR1 ENHRY and CDR2 SYGVKD. The CDR3 has 16 amino acids. Trimming pared 0 bases from V and 8 bases from J, leaving 18 bases between. The CDR3 DNA is TGTGCCATCAGTGAGTCGGGGGTGGAGTTCCTTGGTACGCAGTATTTT. It codes for CAISESGVEFLGTQYF.

This clonotype was seen repeatedly, ten times or more. CDR3 in DNA: TGTGCCAGCAGCCAAGTGAGGGAAGGCGAGCAGTTCTTC. The encoded protein is CASSQVREGEQFF. The chain links TRBV4-2 to TRBJ2-1; weak D call: TRBD2 (5 bases). The germline V gene encodes CDR1 LGHNA and CDR2 YNFKEQ. This CDR3 has 13 amino acids. Trimming took off 1 base at V and 10 bases at J, with 11 bases between the two ends.

This clonotype showed up just a few times. This chain links TRBV6-5 with TRBJ1-5; tentative D call: TRBD1 (5 bases). Trimming left V 8 bases short and J 6 bases short, with 20 bases between. CDR3 length equals 15 residues. Germline CDR1 is MNHEY and CDR2 is SVGAGI. The CDR3 is CASSSTELGVQPQHF. The DNA for the CDR3 is TGTGCCAGCTCCTCTACGGAGCTAGGGGTTCAGCCCCAGCATTTT.

This clonotype was recorded many times. The genes are TRBV29-1 and TRBJ2-5; 8 bases are shared with TRBD2. CDR1 is SQVTM, CDR2 ANQGSEA, per germline. The J segment lost 5 bases and the V segment lost 4 bases, leaving 9 bases of the junction unmatched. This CDR3 is built from 14 residues. The CDR3 region has the DNA TGCAGCGTTGTAGGAGCGGGAGCGGGGGAGACCCAGTACTTC. It specifies CSVVGAGAGETQYF.

This clonotype was counted at least ten times. The chain uses TRBV5-1 and TRBJ1-1, with 9 bases lining up with TRBD1. The germline V gene encodes CDR1 SGHRS and CDR2 YFSETQ. The CDR3 is 14 amino acids. The V segment lost 3 bases and the J segment 3 bases; nucleotides outside the gene matches: 3. The CDR3 sequence is CASSSRTGDTEAFF. CDR3 DNA: TGCGCCAGCAGCTCCCGGACAGGGGACACTGAAGCTTTCTTT. The full variable domain, in which reference TRBV5-1 and TRBJ1-1 provide the parts outside the CDR3, is KAGVTQTPRYLIKTRGQQVTLSCSPISGHRSVSWYQQTPGQGLQFLFEYFSETQRNKGNFPGRFSGRQFSNSRSEMNVSTLELGDSALYLCASSSRTGDTEAFFGQGTRLTVV.

The V gene is TRBV29-1, the J gene TRBJ2-5; possibly TRBD1 for D (7 bases). The germline gives CDR1 SQVTM, CDR2 ANQGSEA. There are 14 residues in the CDR3. Trimming left V 6 bases short and J 5 bases short, with 19 bases between. In DNA form, the CDR3 reads TGCAGCGTCGGGGGACTGTCCAGGGGGGAGACCCAGTACTTC. Translation gives CSVGGLSRGETQYF.

This clonotype was seen repeatedly, ten times or more. This sequence joins TRBV7-9 and TRBJ2-7, with 15 bases that match TRBD2. The CDR3 has 18 amino acids. The V segment lost 4 bases and the J segment 2 bases; nucleotides outside the gene matches: 9. The germline gives CDR1 SEHNR, CDR2 FQNEAQ (reference sequence). The CDR3 is CASSSWTSGRARAYEQYF. The CDR3 DNA is TGTGCCAGCAGCTCGTGGACTAGCGGGAGGGCCCGGGCCTACGAGCAGTACTTC. Supplemented by reference TRBV7-9 and TRBJ2-7, the full variable domain reads DTGVSQNPRHKITKRGQNVTFRCDPISEHNRLYWYRQTLGQGPEFLTYFQNEAQLEKSRLLSDRFSAERPKGSFSTLEIQRTEQGDSAMYLCASSSWTSGRARAYEQYFGPGTRLTVT.

This clonotype was picked up many times. The J gene is TRBJ2-7, the V gene TRBV6-5; D gene unclear. CDR3 length: 13 residues. V gave up 5 bases and J gave up 3 bases, with 11 bases separating them. Germline V gene sequence: CDR1 MNHEY, CDR2 SVGAGI. The DNA for the CDR3 is TGTGCCAGCAGTCAAGGACCGGACTACGAGCAGTACGTC. This gives the protein CASSQGPDYEQYV.

The chain links TRBV19 to TRBJ1-1; 7 bases are a match to TRBD1. The V and J ends lost 8 bases and 5 bases, in that order; junction bases with no gene match: 11. The CDR3 loop spans 14 amino acids. Germline V gives CDR1 LNHDA, CDR2 SQIVND (reference sequence). CDR3 amino acids: CASYSRGMVTEAFF. The CDR3 coding sequence is TGTGCCAGTTATTCCAGGGGGATGGTTACTGAAGCTTTCTTT.

The chain combines TRBV12-3 or TRBV12-4 with TRBJ1-1, with unresolved D. The V end lost 2 bases, the J end lost 4 bases, and 2 bases lay between the germline ends. The CDR3 length is 11 residues. The CDR3 nucleotides read TGTGCCAGCAGTTTAAGCACTGAAGCTTTCTTT. It translates to CASSLSTEAFF.

The rearrangement links TRBV4-3 to TRBJ2-1; TRBD2 matches at 7 bases. J was trimmed by 3 bases and V by 0 bases; bases with no gene match: 14. Germline CDR1 LGHNA, CDR2 YSLEER. This CDR3 comprises 19 residues. CDR3 nucleotide sequence: TGCGCCAGCAGCCAAGATCCTCCCCGGGCTAGCGGTTTCTACAATGAGCAGTTCTTC. Its translation is CASSQDPPRASGFYNEQFF.